The rows below give T cell receptor beta chains drawn from one sample of a study of T cell repertoires in cytomegalovirus infection. TCRdb re-analysed the reads in MiXCR, keeping a single row per CDR3 protein. Among approximately 500,000 distinct CDR3 sequences, approximately 17% were seen once, and the ten largest hold 20% to 30%. Sequencing was performed on CD8+ T cells from PBMCs. Receptors were obtained from a human donor in good health (CMV status not recorded). Some clones in this sample may be carry-over from other donors' samples. Each CDR3 is given with its conserved first and last residue. The order of the fields is D gene, clone size, J gene, V gene, CDR3 DNA, CDR3 protein. The D gene is left open where the match is weak. Part of the rows lack a size; the others show once, few, many or a class for expanded clones.

D: -; size: few; J: TRBJ2-7; V: TRBV11-2; DNA: TGTGCCAGCAGCTTAGCCGGGTGGAAGGACTTC; CDR3: CASSLAGWKDF
D: -; size: many; J: TRBJ2-2; V: TRBV7-2; DNA: TGTGCCAGCAGCTTAGAGTACACCGCGGGGACCGGGGAGCTGTTTTTT; CDR3: CASSLEYTAGTGELFF
D: TRBD1; size: many; J: TRBJ2-1; V: TRBV27; DNA: TGTGCCAGCAGCGACAGGGGGCCACCGGACAATGAGCAGTTCTTC; CDR3: CASSDRGPPDNEQFF
D: -; size: -; J: TRBJ1-6; V: TRBV7-2; DNA: TGTGCCAGCAGGTCGAATTGGGGGAATGCACCCCTCCACTTT; CDR3: CASRSNWGNAPLHF
D: -; size: once; J: TRBJ2-5; V: TRBV7-9; DNA: TGTGCCAGCAGCTTAGCAGTGGTTCAGGAGACCCAGTACTTC; CDR3: CASSLAVVQETQYF
D: TRBD2; size: many; J: TRBJ2-2; V: TRBV11-1; DNA: TGTGCCAGCAGCTCTTTGGGACTAGCGGGAGTCGCCGGGGAGCTGTTTTTT; CDR3: CASSSLGLAGVAGELFF
D: TRBD2; size: many; J: TRBJ2-5; V: TRBV6-1; DNA: TGTGCCAGCAGTCTGCGGGGGGCCGTCCAGACCCAGTACTTC; CDR3: CASSLRGAVQTQYF
D: -; size: few; J: TRBJ1-1; V: TRBV3-1; DNA: TGTGCCAGCAGCCAAGAGGCGGGGGGTTATGACACTGAAGCTTTCTTT; CDR3: CASSQEAGGYDTEAFF
D: -; size: -; J: TRBJ2-7; V: TRBV9; DNA: TGTGCCAGCAGCGTAGGGCTGGGTAGCTCCTACGAGCAGTACTTC; CDR3: CASSVGLGSSYEQYF
D: TRBD1; size: -; J: TRBJ1-2; V: TRBV5-1; DNA: TGCGCCAGCAGCTTGGATGGCAGGGGGAACTCTAACTATGGCTACACCTTC; CDR3: CASSLDGRGNSNYGYTF
D: -; size: few; J: TRBJ1-2; V: TRBV19; DNA: TGTGCCAGTAGTATGCCTGCACAGGGATTTGCTAACTATGGCTACACCTTC; CDR3: CASSMPAQGFANYGYTF
D: TRBD2; size: -; J: TRBJ2-2; V: TRBV4-1; DNA: TGTGCCAGCAGCGGCTATGGGGCCGGGGAGGGCACCGGGGAGCTGTTTTTT; CDR3: CASSGYGAGEGTGELFF
D: -; size: -; J: TRBJ2-1; V: TRBV5-4; DNA: TGTGCCAGCAGCGATCCCCCTAGAGACTCCTACAATGAGCAGTTCTTC; CDR3: CASSDPPRDSYNEQFF
D: -; size: -; J: TRBJ1-1; V: TRBV4-2; DNA: TGTGCCAGCAGCCCCCTAACAGGGAACGCTGAAGCTTTCTTT; CDR3: CASSPLTGNAEAFF
D: TRBD2; size: -; J: TRBJ2-5; V: TRBV6-1; DNA: TGTGCCAGCAGTCGACTAGCGGGGAACCAAGAGACCCAGTACTTC; CDR3: CASSRLAGNQETQYF
D: TRBD2; size: few; J: TRBJ2-1; V: TRBV4-2; DNA: TGTGCCAGCAGCCACCTAGGGGAGGGGAGCCATGAGCAGTTCTTC; CDR3: CASSHLGEGSHEQFF
D: -; size: few; J: TRBJ2-7; V: TRBV28; DNA: TGTGCCAGCAGTTTTCACGACATTCTGGAGCAGTACTTC; CDR3: CASSFHDILEQYF
D: -; size: -; J: TRBJ2-7; V: TRBV11-2; DNA: TGTGCCAGCAGCTTAGAAGGTCCCGAGCAGTACTTC; CDR3: CASSLEGPEQYF
D: -; size: many; J: TRBJ1-1; V: TRBV4-1; DNA: TGCGCCAGCAGCCAGGGAAGTACTGAAGCTTTCTTT; CDR3: CASSQGSTEAFF
D: -; size: many; J: TRBJ2-7; V: TRBV12-5; DNA: TGTGCTAGTGGTTTGGGGCCCTACGAGCAGTACTTC; CDR3: CASGLGPYEQYF
D: -; size: many; J: TRBJ2-7; V: TRBV19; DNA: TGTGCCAGTAGTATAGCAGAGGGCTCCTACGAGCAGTACTTC; CDR3: CASSIAEGSYEQYF
D: -; size: -; J: TRBJ2-7; V: TRBV11-2; DNA: TGTGCCAGCAGCTTAGACCGGCCAGGGACTGGCGAGCAGTACTTC; CDR3: CASSLDRPGTGEQYF
D: -; size: many; J: TRBJ2-7; V: TRBV14; DNA: TGTGCCAGCAGCCAAGAGGAGTTTGAGTACGAGCAGTACTTC; CDR3: CASSQEEFEYEQYF
D: -; size: -; J: TRBJ1-4; V: TRBV7-6; DNA: TGTGCGGAGGTACAGCAGAATGAAAAACTGTTTTTT; CDR3: CAEVQQNEKLFF
D: TRBD1; size: -; J: TRBJ1-2; V: TRBV11-2; DNA: TGTGCCAGCAGCCAGGGGGGGGGGGCGCTGGCCTATGGCTACACCTTC; CDR3: CASSQGGGALAYGYTF
D: TRBD2; size: many; J: TRBJ2-7; V: TRBV28; DNA: TGTGCCAGCAGTTTAAATCTTCGGGGGGGAATCTCCTACGAGCAGTACTTC; CDR3: CASSLNLRGGISYEQYF
D: TRBD1; size: -; J: TRBJ2-5; V: TRBV7-9; DNA: TGTGCCAGCAGCTTACCCAGGGGGCGCGGGGAGACCCAGTACTTC; CDR3: CASSLPRGRGETQYF
D: -; size: -; J: TRBJ2-1; V: TRBV10-3; DNA: TGTGCCACTCTCGAAGGGGGGGACAATGAGCAGTTCTTC; CDR3: CATLEGGDNEQFF
D: -; size: many; J: TRBJ1-5; V: TRBV15; DNA: TGTGCCACCTCGACAGCCTTCGAACTTTATCAGCCCCAGCATTTT; CDR3: CATSTAFELYQPQHF
D: TRBD2; size: few; J: TRBJ2-3; V: TRBV27; DNA: TGTGCCAGCAGTTGGCCCCCGGGAGCGGGGGCCACAGATACGCAGTATTTT; CDR3: CASSWPPGAGATDTQYF
D: -; size: -; J: TRBJ2-1; V: TRBV5-1; DNA: TGCGCCAGCAGCCTCCCGGCCAAACGAGAGGGCTCCTACAATGAGCAGTTCTTC; CDR3: CASSLPAKREGSYNEQFF
D: TRBD1; size: many; J: TRBJ1-1; V: TRBV12-3/TRBV12-4; DNA: TGTGCCAGCAGTTGGGGACAGGGGGCGTCTTACACTGAAGCTTTCTTT; CDR3: CASSWGQGASYTEAFF
D: TRBD1; size: -; J: TRBJ1-4; V: TRBV20-1; DNA: TGCAGTGCTAGGGGATCCGGGACAGGGGGCTTTTATAATGAAAAACTGTTTTTT; CDR3: CSARGSGTGGFYNEKLFF
D: TRBD2; size: -; J: TRBJ2-2; V: TRBV9; DNA: TGTGCCAGCAGCATGACTAGCGGGAGCACCGGGGAGCTGTTTTTT; CDR3: CASSMTSGSTGELFF
D: -; size: many; J: TRBJ1-5; V: TRBV6-1; DNA: TGTGCCAGCAGTGAAGTGGACACCAGCAATCAGCCCCAGCATTTT; CDR3: CASSEVDTSNQPQHF
D: TRBD2; size: many; J: TRBJ2-1; V: TRBV6-1; DNA: TGTGCCAGCAGTGAAGAAGAGGGACTAGCGGGAAGGTACAATGAGCAGTTCTTC; CDR3: CASSEEEGLAGRYNEQFF
D: -; size: many; J: TRBJ2-7; V: TRBV7-2; DNA: TGTGCCAGCAGCTCTATAACCTACGAGCAGTACTTC; CDR3: CASSSITYEQYF
D: TRBD1; size: many; J: TRBJ1-5; V: TRBV7-9; DNA: TGTGCCAGCAGCCCCGGCTGGGGGACAGGGGATCAGCCCCAGCATTTT; CDR3: CASSPGWGTGDQPQHF
D: -; size: -; J: TRBJ1-5; V: TRBV20-1; DNA: TGCAGTGCTAGAGATGGGGGCCTCAATCAGCCCCAGCATTTT; CDR3: CSARDGGLNQPQHF
D: -; size: -; J: TRBJ1-1; V: TRBV28; DNA: TGTGCCAGCAGTGACGGACAATCGCACACTGAAGCTTTCTTT; CDR3: CASSDGQSHTEAFF
D: TRBD2; size: many; J: TRBJ2-1; V: TRBV12-5; DNA: TGTGCTAGTGGTTCACTAGCGGGGGGGCAGAATGAGCAGTTCTTC; CDR3: CASGSLAGGQNEQFF
D: TRBD1; size: -; J: TRBJ2-7; V: TRBV4-1; DNA: TGCGCCAGCAGCCAAGATGAGGGGGCAGGGCGCGAGCAGTACTTC; CDR3: CASSQDEGAGREQYF
D: -; size: -; J: TRBJ1-5; V: TRBV27; DNA: TGTGCCAGCAGTTCGTTGGGAGGGGTGGACCAGCCCCAGCATTTT; CDR3: CASSSLGGVDQPQHF
D: TRBD1; size: -; J: TRBJ1-2; V: TRBV27; DNA: TGTGCCAGCAGTGTCAGGGGGGGATATGGCTACACCTTC; CDR3: CASSVRGGYGYTF
D: -; size: -; J: TRBJ1-3; V: TRBV11-3; DNA: TGTGCCAGCAGCTTTGACAGGGGAAACACCATATATTTT; CDR3: CASSFDRGNTIYF
D: -; size: many; J: TRBJ2-1; V: TRBV7-9; DNA: TGTGCCAGCAGCTTAATTCTATTAAACAATGAGCAGTTCTTC; CDR3: CASSLILLNNEQFF
D: -; size: few; J: TRBJ1-4; V: TRBV12-3/TRBV12-4; DNA: TGTGCCAGCACCCTACAGGGCTCGGGTGAAAAACTGTTTTTT; CDR3: CASTLQGSGEKLFF
D: TRBD1; size: many; J: TRBJ2-5; V: TRBV7-8; DNA: TGTGCCAGCAGCTTATTCAACCGGGACAGGGGCCACCAAGAGACCCAGTACTTC; CDR3: CASSLFNRDRGHQETQYF
D: -; size: -; J: TRBJ1-2; V: TRBV7-9; DNA: TGTGCCAGCAGCTTAGTGATGCAGGGACTTAACTATGGCTACACCTTC; CDR3: CASSLVMQGLNYGYTF
D: -; size: -; J: TRBJ2-3; V: TRBV20-1; DNA: TGCAGTGCTAGAGGAGGCAGGTTAACAGATACGCAGGATTTT; CDR3: CSARGGRLTDTQDF
D: -; size: -; J: TRBJ1-5; V: TRBV9; DNA: TGTGCCAGCAGTCCTGAGGGCGGGGGCCACCAGCCCCAGCATTTT; CDR3: CASSPEGGGHQPQHF
D: TRBD2; size: many; J: TRBJ2-5; V: TRBV7-8; DNA: TGTGCCAGCAGTTTAGCGGGGGAAGCTCCTCTCTTTGAGACCCAGTACTTC; CDR3: CASSLAGEAPLFETQYF
D: -; size: few; J: TRBJ2-1; V: TRBV2; DNA: TGTGCCAGCAGTGAAGCGCGCGGGGCTAACCACGCCTACAATGAGCAGTTCTTC; CDR3: CASSEARGANHAYNEQFF
D: -; size: many; J: TRBJ1-1; V: TRBV7-3; DNA: TGTGCCAGCAGCTTAACGGGGGGTTACCATGAGAACACTGAAGCTTTCTTT; CDR3: CASSLTGGYHENTEAFF